This TCR beta chain was sequenced during a study of cytomegalovirus exposure and HLA in healthy donors. V was cut by 4 bases and J by 8 bases, with 24 bases left in between. The V gene's germline CDR1 is SGHDT and CDR2 YYEEEE. CDR3 length: 16 amino acids. PCR employed 60 Vbeta and 13 Jbeta primers. Repertoires were generated with immunoSEQ multiplex PCR, while TCRdb's copy carries only in-frame clones and drops some. The repertoire consists of roughly 120,000 clones, with about 79% occurring once and the leading ten covering about 1.8%. The receptor was isolated from a man between 50 and 59 years old in good health and CMV-seronegative. Sequencing was carried out using PBMCs. The V call is TRBV5-6, the J call TRBJ1-2, with D perhaps TRBD1 (5 bases). Written as DNA, the CDR3 is TGTGCCAGCAGCCTTTCGGCATCAGGACTAAACAGGGGCTACACCTTC. Translation: CASSLSASGLNRGYTF.